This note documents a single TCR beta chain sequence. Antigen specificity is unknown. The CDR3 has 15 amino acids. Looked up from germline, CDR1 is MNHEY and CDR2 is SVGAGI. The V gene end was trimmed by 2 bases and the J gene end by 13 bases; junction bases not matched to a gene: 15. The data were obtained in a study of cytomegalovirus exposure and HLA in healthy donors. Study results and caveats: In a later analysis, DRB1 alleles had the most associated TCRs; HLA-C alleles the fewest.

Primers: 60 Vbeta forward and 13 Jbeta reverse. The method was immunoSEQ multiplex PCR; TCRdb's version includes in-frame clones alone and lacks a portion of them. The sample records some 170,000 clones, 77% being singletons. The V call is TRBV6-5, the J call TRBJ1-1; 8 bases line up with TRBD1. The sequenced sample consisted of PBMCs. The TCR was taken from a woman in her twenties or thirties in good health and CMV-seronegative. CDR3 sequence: CASSYHTTGGPVGFF. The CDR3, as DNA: TGTGCCAGCAGTTACCACACTACAGGGGGGCCCGTTGGTTTCTTT.